A single T cell receptor beta chain is shown here with its context. The target antigen is unknown. From germline, CDR1 is MNHEY and CDR2 SMNVEV (reference sequence). V dropped 3 bases and J dropped 11 bases, with 14 bases sitting between them. This CDR3 has 13 amino acids. This entry belongs to a study of blood T cells in healthy people across ages. As for the study in general: The capture of about one barcoded beta molecule per two T cells was achieved by template switching. Regarding the study as a whole: When one million T cells were used, diversity estimates were thought to be underestimates. A conclusive naive versus antigen-experienced comparison was prevented by the unsorted PBMCs.

A second PCR of 7 to 11 cycles used a sample-barcoded 5' primer and a J-beta primer mix. All cDNA molecules were each tagged by a template-switch adaptor with 12 random nucleotides. Each CDR3 protein is one row after TCRdb ran MiXCR on the 5' RACE reads. Of over a million distinct CDR3 sequences in the sample, 35% to 45% were seen once. The origin of this receptor is a woman aged 18-29 years in good health. The rearrangement uses TRBV27 and TRBJ1-5; D perhaps matches TRBD1 (5 bases). Sequenced material: blood. The CDR3 loop reads CASSFRGDWAQHF. The CDR3, as DNA: TGTGCCAGCAGTTTTCGAGGGGATTGGGCCCAGCATTTT.